These 14 T cell receptor beta chains were sequenced from one sample in a study of blood T cell repertoires in COVID-19. Sequencing used immunoSEQ multiplex PCR; TCRdb keeps in-frame clones, though not all of them. The sample shows about 39,000 clones, approximately 85% of them seen only once. Material: peripheral blood. All receptors come from a human donor in a cohort sampled during active COVID-19.

The rearrangement joins TRBV18 to TRBJ1-1; D ambiguous. Trimming took 2 bases from V and 1 from J, leaving 5 bases between them. This CDR3 comprises 13 residues. CDR1 KGHSH and CDR2 LQKENI come from the germline V gene. The CDR3 DNA follows: TGTGCCAGCTCACCAGCGGGGAACACTGAAGCTTTCTTT. This gives the protein CASSPAGNTEAFF.

This clone was seen a handful of times. The CDR3 nucleotides are TGTGCCAGCAGCTTACTGTATTCACCCCTCCACTTT. Its protein product is CASSLLYSPLHF. The chain has TRBV7-2 and TRBJ1-6; D remains unclear. Per the germline V gene, CDR1 is SGHTA and CDR2 is FQGNSA. This CDR3 region has 12 residues. The V and J ends lost 2 bases and 8 bases respectively, with 4 bases between them.

The CDR3 here is CASSQGLPLAKNIQYF. The CDR3 DNA follows: TGTGCCAGCAGCCAAGGCCTACCTCTAGCCAAAAACATTCAGTACTTC. The chain links TRBV3-1 (or the pseudogene TRBV3-2) to TRBJ2-4, with no clear D. Trimming took off 1 base at V and 0 bases at J, with 10 bases between the two ends. This CDR3 is built from 16 residues. Germline V gene sequence: CDR1 LGHDT, CDR2 YNNKEL (reference sequence).

The chain uses TRBV6-5 and TRBJ1-1; D is ambiguous. The CDR3 contains 13 residues. Deletions cut 2 bases from V and 0 bases from J, with 4 bases between. The V gene's germline CDR1 is MNHEY and CDR2 SVGAGI. This chain's CDR3 is CASSYPMNTEAFF. As DNA, the CDR3 is TGTGCCAGCAGTTACCCCATGAACACTGAAGCTTTCTTT.

This chain joins TRBV11-2 and TRBJ1-1, with D possibly matching TRBD1 (6 bases). CDR1 and CDR2 (germline): SGHAT, FQNNGV. V was pared by 4 bases and J by 0 bases, with 12 bases between. The CDR3 is 15 amino acids. CDR3: CASSSWDKMNTEAFF. In DNA, the CDR3 is TGTGCCAGCAGCTCATGGGACAAAATGAACACTGAAGCTTTCTTT. Based on the CDR3 plus reference TRBV11-2 and TRBJ1-1, the full variable domain is EAGVAQSPRYKIIEKRQSVAFWCNPISGHATLYWYQQILGQGPKLLIQFQNNGVVDDSQLPKDRFSAERLKGVDSTLKIQPAKLEDSAVYLCASSSWDKMNTEAFFGQGTRLTVV.

This rearrangement joins TRBV6-5 to TRBJ2-7; 7 bases line up with TRBD2. The CDR3 spans 15 residues. Trimming cost V 8 bases and J 4 bases; bases outside gene matches: 14. Per the germline V gene, CDR1 is MNHEY and CDR2 is SVGAGI. The CDR3 sequence is CASAAAGDPGYEQYF. The CDR3 DNA reads TGTGCCAGCGCTGCTGCGGGGGATCCAGGGTACGAGCAGTACTTC.

The chain combines TRBV29-1 with TRBJ2-3; unclear D gene. Germline CDR1 SQVTM, CDR2 ANQGSEA. The CDR3 totals 12 residues. V was cut by 4 bases and J by 3 bases, with 8 bases left in between. CDR3 sequence reads: CSVVYGTDTQYF. The CDR3 DNA is TGCAGCGTTGTATACGGGACAGATACGCAGTATTTT.

The chain uses TRBV11-2 and TRBJ2-7, with 7 bases fitting TRBD1. The length of the CDR3 is 16 residues. Trimming cost V 3 bases and J 3 bases; bases outside gene matches: 11. Germline V gives CDR1 SGHAT, CDR2 FQNNGV. CDR3 in DNA: TGTGCCAGCAGCTTGTCAGAATGGACAGGCGGCTACGAGCAGTACTTC. Translating it yields CASSLSEWTGGYEQYF.

This clone was recorded once. The CDR3 protein is CASSSSGAGNTIYF. For the CDR3, the DNA is TGTGCCAGCAGCTCTTCGGGGGCTGGAAACACCATATATTTT. J is TRBJ1-3 and V is TRBV7-8; the D gene is possibly TRBD1 (5 bases). The germline V gene encodes CDR1 SGHVS and CDR2 FQNEAQ. V was cut by 4 bases and J by 2 bases, with 9 bases left in between. The CDR3 consists of 14 residues.

The chain employs TRBV18 and TRBJ1-5, with D uncertain. Germline V lookup: CDR1 KGHSH, CDR2 LQKENI. This CDR3 contains 15 residues. V lost 5 bases and J lost 2, with 13 bases in between. The CDR3 sequence is CASSADLEGNQPQHF. CDR3 nucleotide sequence: TGTGCCAGCTCAGCTGACCTGGAGGGCAATCAGCCCCAGCATTTT.

The V gene is TRBV12-3 or TRBV12-4, the J gene TRBJ2-1; 7 bases fit TRBD1. The CDR3 has 12 amino acids. V was clipped by 6 bases and J by 7 bases; unmatched bases: 3. The CDR3 reads CASSLTGNEQFF. In nucleotides, the CDR3 is TGTGCCAGCAGCTTGACAGGGAATGAGCAGTTCTTC.

This sequence joins TRBV11-3 and TRBJ1-1; 7 bases map to TRBD1. Germline V lookup: CDR1 SGHNT, CDR2 YENEEA. After removal of 0 bases from V and 0 bases from J, the junction contained 4 bases not matched to a gene. The CDR3 sequence is 16 residues long. In DNA, the CDR3 is TGTGCCAGCAGCTTAGAACAGGGGTCAATGAACACTGAAGCTTTCTTT. This gives the protein CASSLEQGSMNTEAFF.

The chain uses TRBV11-1 and TRBJ2-5; 9 nucleotides agree with TRBD1. CDR1 and CDR2 from the germline V gene are SGHAT and FQDESV (reference sequence). CDR3 length: 14 residues. Unmatched junction bases numbered 6, after V lost 5 bases and J lost 5 bases. CDR3 loop: CASSRQGGYETQYF. CDR3 bases: TGTGCCAGCAGCAGACAGGGGGGTTACGAGACCCAGTACTTC.

This rearrangement joins TRBV12-3 or TRBV12-4 to TRBJ1-3; D gene uncertain. The CDR3 is made up of 13 amino acids. Deletions cut 3 bases from V and 0 bases from J, with 3 bases between. The CDR3 reads CASSFFSGNTIYF. The CDR3 nucleotides are TGTGCCAGCAGTTTCTTCTCTGGAAACACCATATATTTT.